The 26 T cell receptor beta chains below were found in one sample sequenced in a study of T cell responses to AZD1222 COVID-19 vaccine. TCRdb's table, derived via immunoSEQ multiplex PCR, lists solely in-frame clones and lacks some. The sample has 140,000 to 150,000 clones; roughly 91% are singletons. Material: peripheral blood, obtained on day 0 of AZD1222 vaccination. The source is an adult in good health.

The chain has TRBV2 and TRBJ2-1, with D perhaps TRBD2 (6 bases). Germline lookup yields CDR1 SNHLY and CDR2 FYNNEI. The CDR3 extends over 15 amino acids. V lost 5 bases to trimming and J lost 0 bases, with 11 bases between them. Here the CDR3 DNA reads TGTGCCAGCAGTAGCGGGTTCAGCTCCTACAATGAGCAGTTCTTC. Translating it yields CASSSGFSSYNEQFF.

The rearrangement uses TRBV29-1 and TRBJ1-2; no reliable D call. This CDR3 is 12 amino acids long. The germline CDR1 and CDR2 sequences are SQVTM and ANQGSEA. Deletions cut 4 bases from V and 4 bases from J, with 10 bases between. The CDR3 bases are TGCAGCGTTGTGCGCAAACCCTATGGCTACACCTTC. Protein product: CSVVRKPYGYTF.

The CDR3 reads CASTPQGNSPLHF. CDR3 coding DNA: TGTGCCAGCACCCCACAGGGGAATTCACCCCTCCACTTT. V is TRBV6-6 and J is TRBJ1-6, with 7 positions matching TRBD1. From germline, CDR1 is MNHNY and CDR2 SVGAGI (reference sequence). The trim removed 7 bases at V and 7 bases at J, leaving 4 bases unmatched. This CDR3 has 13 residues.

The chain uses TRBV2 and TRBJ2-5; the D gene is possibly TRBD2 (5 bases). V lost 6 bases and J lost 1, with 12 bases in between. The CDR3 has 14 amino acids. Germline V gene lookup returns CDR1 SNHLY and CDR2 FYNNEI. CDR3 in amino acids: CASRDLRGQETQYF. The CDR3 DNA sequence: TGTGCCAGCAGGGACCTCCGGGGCCAAGAGACCCAGTACTTC.

The rearrangement joins TRBV29-1 to TRBJ2-7, with 10 bases matching TRBD1. With V trimmed by 2 bases and J by 4 bases, 8 bases remained unmatched. Germline CDR1 SQVTM, CDR2 ANQGSEA. This CDR3 region has 15 residues. DNA of the CDR3: TGCAGCGTTGAAAAGCGGACAGGGGGTGGGTACGAGCAGTACTTC. Its protein is CSVEKRTGGGYEQYF.

The chain uses TRBV7-2 and TRBJ1-2; D is undetermined. The CDR3 totals 16 residues. Trimming took 0 bases from V and 0 from J, leaving 11 bases between them. In germline, CDR1 is SGHTA, CDR2 FQGNSA. CDR3 amino acids: CASSLARQRANYGYTF. CDR3 DNA: TGTGCCAGCAGCTTAGCGCGGCAGAGAGCTAACTATGGCTACACCTTC.

The genes are TRBV18 and TRBJ1-6, with D possibly TRBD1 on 5 matching bases. The CDR3 is made up of 15 amino acids. V lost 3 bases, J lost 5 bases, and 11 bases lay in between. Germline V gene lookup returns CDR1 KGHSH and CDR2 LQKENI. The CDR3 DNA sequence: TGTGCCAGCTCACCCTCCGGGACGAATAATTCACCCCTCCACTTT. Translated, it gives CASSPSGTNNSPLHF.

This sequence joins TRBV9 and TRBJ1-4; D may be TRBD1 (5 bases). Germline lookup yields CDR1 SGDLS and CDR2 YYNGEE. The CDR3 has 14 residues. The ends were cut back, 4 bases at V and 8 bases at J, with 15 bases in the middle. The CDR3 bases are TGTGCCAGCAGCCTGGGGCCCCTCGAAGAAAAACTGTTTTTT. It specifies CASSLGPLEEKLFF.

The chain employs TRBV24-1 and TRBJ2-5; tentatively, D is TRBD1 (6 bases). The CDR3 covers 13 residues. V lost 6 bases and J lost 4, with 11 bases in between. From germline, CDR1 is KGHDR and CDR2 SFDVKD. CDR3 protein: CATSQGHGETQYF. Written as DNA, the CDR3 is TGTGCCACCAGTCAGGGGCATGGAGAGACCCAGTACTTC.

V gene TRBV5-4 combines with J gene TRBJ1-1; D is perhaps TRBD1 (5 bases). The CDR3 extends over 13 amino acids. Per germline, CDR1 SGHNT and CDR2 YYREEE (reference sequence). The V end lost 2 bases, the J end lost 11 bases, and 16 bases lay between the germline ends. The CDR3 DNA sequence: TGTGCCAGCAGCTTAGATACGGGGCAGGCGGCTTTCTTT. Translated: CASSLDTGQAAFF.

This clone was picked up one time. This sequence joins TRBV2 and TRBJ2-2, with 7 bases fitting TRBD1. The CDR3 is made up of 15 amino acids. The trim removed 5 bases at V and 4 bases at J, leaving 7 bases unmatched. Germline loops: CDR1 SNHLY, CDR2 FYNNEI. CDR3: CASSFDRAATGELFF. Here the CDR3 DNA reads TGTGCCAGCAGTTTTGACAGGGCGGCCACCGGGGAGCTGTTTTTT.

The chain uses TRBV11-2 and TRBJ2-7; D remains ambiguous. The CDR3 contains 13 residues. Germline CDR1 reads SGHAT; CDR2 reads FQNNGV. V lost 1 base to trimming and J lost 4 bases, with 8 bases between them. The CDR3 DNA is TGTGCCAGCAGCTTAGGACCGACATACGAGCAGTACTTC. Translating gives CASSLGPTYEQYF.

V gene TRBV27 combines with J gene TRBJ2-7; TRBD2 agrees at 7 bases. CDR1 MNHEY and CDR2 SMNVEV come from the germline V gene (reference sequence). With 3 bases clipped from V and 0 bases from J, the junction kept 2 bases outside the gene matches. The CDR3 is 14 residues long. CDR3 coding DNA: TGTGCCAGCAGTTTGGGGGGGATCTCCTACGAGCAGTACTTC. This translates into CASSLGGISYEQYF.

The rearrangement joins TRBV18 to TRBJ1-2, with D unresolved. The ends were cut back, 3 bases at V and 5 bases at J, with 16 bases in the middle. The CDR3 has 15 residues. Germline V lookup: CDR1 KGHSH, CDR2 LQKENI. CDR3 DNA sequence: TGTGCCAGCTCACCCTCACGACAAGAACGGTATGGCTACACCTTC. It specifies CASSPSRQERYGYTF.

V is TRBV9 and J is TRBJ1-3; a possible D gene is TRBD1 (6 bases). Trimming pared 4 bases from V and 2 bases from J, leaving 13 bases between. The CDR3 has 15 residues. CDR1 SGDLS and CDR2 YYNGEE come from the germline V gene. CDR3 region: CASSTHREAGNTIYF. CDR3 sequence (DNA): TGTGCCAGCAGCACCCACAGGGAAGCTGGAAACACCATATATTTT.

This chain joins TRBV30 and TRBJ1-2, with D perhaps TRBD1 (5 bases). The CDR3 sequence is 13 residues long. The V end was cut by 0 bases, the J end by 8 bases, with 13 bases between. Germline loops: CDR1 GTSNPN, CDR2 SVGIG (reference sequence). The CDR3 DNA follows: TGTGCCTGGAGTGTTTTATCAGGGAGCGGCTACACCTTC. Translated: CAWSVLSGSGYTF.

The chain uses TRBV6-4 and TRBJ2-2; D possibly corresponds to TRBD1 (5 bases). The V gene lost 6 bases and the J gene lost 0 bases, with 14 bases spanning the gap. The CDR3 sequence is 16 residues long. Per the germline V gene, CDR1 is MRHNA and CDR2 is SNTAGT. The CDR3 DNA is TGTGCCAGCAGCGATAGACAGCGCGCGAACACCGGGGAGCTGTTTTTT. Translating gives CASSDRQRANTGELFF.

The chain joins TRBV27 to TRBJ2-7; D uncertain. There are 15 residues in the CDR3. Germline lookup yields CDR1 MNHEY and CDR2 SMNVEV (reference sequence). Trimming cost V 2 bases and J 4 bases, with 15 bases left between them. The CDR3 spells CASSLSFIGIYEQYF. The CDR3 bases are TGTGCCAGCAGTTTAAGTTTTATTGGGATATACGAGCAGTACTTC.

Concerning this clone: At the DNA level, this CDR3 is encoded by other sequences in the same sample as well. V and J are TRBV18 and TRBJ1-1; D unclear. Germline CDR1 and CDR2: KGHSH and LQKENI. The CDR3 runs 13 residues. Trimming took off 2 bases at V and 7 bases at J, with 11 bases between the two ends. In nucleotides, the CDR3 is TGTGCCAGCTCACCATCGACCGGGAATGAAGCTTTCTTT. Translation: CASSPSTGNEAFF.

The sample holds a few counts of this clone. This chain uses TRBV30 with TRBJ1-2, with D uncertain. The germline gives CDR1 GTSNPN, CDR2 SVGIG (reference sequence). The CDR3 is 13 amino acids. V lost 0 bases to trimming and J lost 8 bases, with 13 bases between them. The CDR3 protein is CAWSVWGGDGYTF. CDR3 DNA sequence: TGTGCCTGGAGTGTATGGGGAGGAGACGGCTACACCTTC. The variable domain in full, with the rest retrieved from reference TRBV30 and TRBJ1-2, is SQTIHQWPATLVQPVGSPLSLECTVEGTSNPNLYWYRQAAGRGLQLLFYSVGIGQISSEVPQNLSASRPQDRQFILSSKKLLLSDSGFYLCAWSVWGGDGYTFGSGTRLTVV.

V is TRBV7-3 and J is TRBJ2-2; TRBD2 agrees at 8 bases. With 5 bases clipped from V and 5 bases from J, the junction kept 10 bases outside the gene matches. CDR1 and CDR2 from the germline V gene are SGHTA and FQGTGA. CDR3 length equals 16 residues. CDR3 loop: CASSLIAGSGTGELFF. The DNA for the CDR3 is TGTGCCAGCAGCCTCATAGCGGGGTCGGGTACCGGGGAGCTGTTTTTT.

This chain joins TRBV7-9 and TRBJ2-1; 7 positions agree with TRBD1. This CDR3 spans 19 amino acids. The junction had 13 bases not matched to a gene; V was cut back by 2 bases and J by 0 bases. CDR1 is SEHNR and CDR2 is FQNEAQ in the germline V gene (reference sequence). The CDR3 nucleotides read TGTGCCAGCAGCTTACCCCGGACAGGACCCACGAGCTCCTACAATGAGCAGTTCTTC. Translation gives CASSLPRTGPTSSYNEQFF.

This rearrangement joins TRBV19 to TRBJ2-7, with TRBD2 identical over 12 bases. Trimming took 4 bases from V and 5 from J; bases not matched to a gene: 6. Germline CDR1 and CDR2: LNHDA and SQIVND (reference sequence). This CDR3 is built from 15 residues. The CDR3 sequence is CASSKRTSGMDEQYF. CDR3 sequence (DNA): TGTGCCAGTAGTAAGAGGACTAGCGGGATGGACGAGCAGTACTTC.

This chain links TRBV6-4 with TRBJ1-3; D gene uncertain. CDR3 size: 15 residues. V was cut by 5 bases and J by 2 bases, with 13 bases left in between. Per the germline V gene, CDR1 is MRHNA and CDR2 is SNTAGT. CDR3: CASSPSAGTGNTIYF. The CDR3 nucleotides read TGTGCCAGCAGTCCCTCTGCGGGGACTGGAAACACCATATATTTT.

This sequence joins TRBV5-4 and TRBJ2-1; no firm D call. This CDR3 has 11 residues. Per germline, CDR1 SGHNT and CDR2 YYREEE (reference sequence). Trimming stripped 1 base from V and 5 bases from J, with 1 base between. The CDR3 region has the DNA TGTGCCAGCAGCTTGAACAATGAGCAGTTCTTC. Protein: CASSLNNEQFF.

The V call is TRBV5-4, the J call TRBJ1-1, with D perhaps matching TRBD1 (5 bases). The germline V gene has CDR1 SGHNT and CDR2 YYREEE (reference sequence). V was shortened by 4 bases and J by 7 bases, with 17 bases between the two germline ends. The CDR3 has 14 amino acids. The CDR3 reads CASSHPAGDDEAFF. CDR3 sequence (DNA): TGTGCCAGCAGCCACCCTGCGGGGGATGATGAAGCTTTCTTT.